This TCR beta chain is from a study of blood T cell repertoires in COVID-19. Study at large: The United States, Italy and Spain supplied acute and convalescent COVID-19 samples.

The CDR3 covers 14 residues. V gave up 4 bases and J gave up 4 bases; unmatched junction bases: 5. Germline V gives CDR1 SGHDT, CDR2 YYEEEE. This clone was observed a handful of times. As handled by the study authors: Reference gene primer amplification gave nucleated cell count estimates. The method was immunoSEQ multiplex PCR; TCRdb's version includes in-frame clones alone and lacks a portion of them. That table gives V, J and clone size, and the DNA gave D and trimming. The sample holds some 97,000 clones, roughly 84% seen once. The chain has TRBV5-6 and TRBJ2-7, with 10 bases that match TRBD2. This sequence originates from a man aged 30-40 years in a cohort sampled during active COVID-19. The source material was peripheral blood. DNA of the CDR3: TGTGCCAGCAGCAAAGGACTAGCGGTTTACGAGCAGTACTTC. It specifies CASSKGLAVYEQYF.